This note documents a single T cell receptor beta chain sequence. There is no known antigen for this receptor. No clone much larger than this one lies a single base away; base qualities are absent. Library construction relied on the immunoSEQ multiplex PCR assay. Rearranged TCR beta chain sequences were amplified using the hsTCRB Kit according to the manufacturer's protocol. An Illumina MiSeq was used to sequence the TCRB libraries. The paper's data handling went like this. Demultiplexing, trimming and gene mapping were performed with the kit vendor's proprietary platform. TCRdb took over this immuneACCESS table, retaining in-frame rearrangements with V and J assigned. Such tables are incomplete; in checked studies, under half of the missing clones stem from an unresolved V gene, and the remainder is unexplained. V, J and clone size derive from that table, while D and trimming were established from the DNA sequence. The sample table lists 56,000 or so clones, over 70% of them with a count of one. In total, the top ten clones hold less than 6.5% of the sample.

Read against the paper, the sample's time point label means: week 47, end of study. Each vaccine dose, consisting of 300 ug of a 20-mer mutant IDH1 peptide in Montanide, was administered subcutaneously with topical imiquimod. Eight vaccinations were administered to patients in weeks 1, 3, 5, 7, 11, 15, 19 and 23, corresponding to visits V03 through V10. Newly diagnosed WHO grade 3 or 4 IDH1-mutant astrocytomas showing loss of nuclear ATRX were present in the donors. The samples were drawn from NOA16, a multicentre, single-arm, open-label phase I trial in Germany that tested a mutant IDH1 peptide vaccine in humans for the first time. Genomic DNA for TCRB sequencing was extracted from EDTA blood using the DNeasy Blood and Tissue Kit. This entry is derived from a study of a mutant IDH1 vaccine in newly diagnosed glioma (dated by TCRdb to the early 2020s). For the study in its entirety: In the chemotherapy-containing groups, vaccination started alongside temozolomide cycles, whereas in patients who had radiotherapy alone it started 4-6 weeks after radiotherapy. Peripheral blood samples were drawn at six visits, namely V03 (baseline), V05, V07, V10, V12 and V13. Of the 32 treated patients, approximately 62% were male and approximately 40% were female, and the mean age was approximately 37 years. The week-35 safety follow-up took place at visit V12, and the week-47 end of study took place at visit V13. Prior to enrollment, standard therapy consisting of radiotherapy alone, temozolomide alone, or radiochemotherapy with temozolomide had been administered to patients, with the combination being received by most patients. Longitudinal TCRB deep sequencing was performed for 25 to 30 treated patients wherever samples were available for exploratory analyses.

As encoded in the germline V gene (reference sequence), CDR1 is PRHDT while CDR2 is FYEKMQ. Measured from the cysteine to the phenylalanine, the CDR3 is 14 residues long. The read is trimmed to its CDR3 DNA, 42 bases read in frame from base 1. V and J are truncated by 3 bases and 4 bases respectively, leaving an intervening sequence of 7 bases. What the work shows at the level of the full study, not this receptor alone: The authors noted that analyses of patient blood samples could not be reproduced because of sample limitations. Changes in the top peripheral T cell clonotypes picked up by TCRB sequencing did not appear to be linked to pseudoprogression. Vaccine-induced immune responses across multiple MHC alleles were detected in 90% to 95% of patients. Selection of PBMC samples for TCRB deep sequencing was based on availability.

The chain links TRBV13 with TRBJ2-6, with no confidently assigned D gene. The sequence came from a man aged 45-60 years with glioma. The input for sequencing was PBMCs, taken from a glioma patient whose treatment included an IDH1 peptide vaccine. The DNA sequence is TGTGCCAGCAGCTTCGGGTCAGGGGCCAACGTCCTGACTTTC. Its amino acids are CASSFGSGANVLTF.